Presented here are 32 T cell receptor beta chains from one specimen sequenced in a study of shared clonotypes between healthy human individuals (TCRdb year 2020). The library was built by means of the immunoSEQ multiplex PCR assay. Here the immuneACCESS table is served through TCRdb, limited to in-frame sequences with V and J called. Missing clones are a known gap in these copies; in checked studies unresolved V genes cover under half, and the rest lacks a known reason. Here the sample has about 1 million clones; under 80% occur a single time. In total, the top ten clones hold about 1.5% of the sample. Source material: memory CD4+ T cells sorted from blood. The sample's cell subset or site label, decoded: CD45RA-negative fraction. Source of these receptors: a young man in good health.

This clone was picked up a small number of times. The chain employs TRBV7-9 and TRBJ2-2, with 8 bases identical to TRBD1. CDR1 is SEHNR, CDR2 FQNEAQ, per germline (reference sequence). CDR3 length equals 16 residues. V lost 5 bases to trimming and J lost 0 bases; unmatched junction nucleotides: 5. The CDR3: CASSNRDRTNTGELFF. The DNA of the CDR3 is TGTGCCAGCAGCAACCGGGACAGGACGAACACCGGGGAGCTGTTTTTT.

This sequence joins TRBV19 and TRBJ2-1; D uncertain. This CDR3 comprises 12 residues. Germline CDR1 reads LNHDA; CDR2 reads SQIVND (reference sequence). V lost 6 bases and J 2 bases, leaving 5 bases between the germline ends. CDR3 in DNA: TGTGCCAGTAGGGGGACCTACAATGAGCAGTTCTTC. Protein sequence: CASRGTYNEQFF.

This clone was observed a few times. CDR3 DNA sequence: TGTGCCAGCAGTTCCGTGGACAGGGAAGCTTTCTTT. Protein product: CASSSVDREAFF. The chain couples TRBV6-5 to TRBJ1-1, with 7 bases identical to TRBD1. This CDR3 comprises 12 residues. V was clipped by 4 bases and J by 8 bases; unmatched bases: 4. Per the germline V gene, CDR1 is MNHEY and CDR2 is SVGAGI.

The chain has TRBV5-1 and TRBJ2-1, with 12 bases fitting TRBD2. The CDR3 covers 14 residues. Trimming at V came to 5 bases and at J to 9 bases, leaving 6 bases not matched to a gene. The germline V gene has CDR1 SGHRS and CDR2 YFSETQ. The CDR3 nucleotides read TGCGCCAGCAGTCGGACTAGCGGGGTCGGTGAGCAGTTCTTC. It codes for CASSRTSGVGEQFF.

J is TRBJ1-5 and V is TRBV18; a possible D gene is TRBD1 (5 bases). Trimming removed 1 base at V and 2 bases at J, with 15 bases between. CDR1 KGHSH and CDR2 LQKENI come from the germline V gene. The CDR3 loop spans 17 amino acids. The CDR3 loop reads CASSPLEPGLGNQPQHF. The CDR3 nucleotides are TGTGCCAGCTCACCACTCGAGCCGGGACTGGGCAATCAGCCCCAGCATTTT.

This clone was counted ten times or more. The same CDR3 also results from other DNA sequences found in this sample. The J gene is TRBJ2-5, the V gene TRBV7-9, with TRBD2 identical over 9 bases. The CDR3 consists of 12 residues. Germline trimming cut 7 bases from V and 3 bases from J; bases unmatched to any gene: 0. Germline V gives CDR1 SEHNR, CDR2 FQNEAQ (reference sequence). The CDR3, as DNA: TGTGCCAGCAAGCGGGGGGAAGAGACCCAGTACTTC. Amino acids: CASKRGEETQYF.

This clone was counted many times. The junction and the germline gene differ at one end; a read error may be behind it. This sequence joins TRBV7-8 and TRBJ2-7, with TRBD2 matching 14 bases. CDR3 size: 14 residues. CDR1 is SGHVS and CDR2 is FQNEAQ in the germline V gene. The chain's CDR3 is CASSAVPGLAGADF. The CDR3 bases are TGTGCCAGCAGCGCCGTACCGGGACTAGCGGGAGCGGACTTC.

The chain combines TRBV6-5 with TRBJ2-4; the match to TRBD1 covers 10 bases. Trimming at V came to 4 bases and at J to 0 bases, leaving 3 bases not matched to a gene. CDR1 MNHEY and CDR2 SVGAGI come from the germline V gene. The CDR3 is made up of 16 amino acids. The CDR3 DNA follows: TGTGCCAGCAGTTCCGGGACAGGGGAAGCCAAAAACATTCAGTACTTC. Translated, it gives CASSSGTGEAKNIQYF.

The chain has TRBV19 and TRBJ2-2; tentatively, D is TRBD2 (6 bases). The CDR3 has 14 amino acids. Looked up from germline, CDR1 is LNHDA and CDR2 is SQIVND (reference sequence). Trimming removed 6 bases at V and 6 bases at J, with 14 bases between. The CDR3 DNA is TGTGCCAGTAGGCGGGAAGCATCTTCCGGGGAGCTGTTTTTT. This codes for CASRREASSGELFF. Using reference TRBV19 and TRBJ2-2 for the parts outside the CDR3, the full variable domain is DGGITQSPKYLFRKEGQNVTLSCEQNLNHDAMYWYRQDPGQGLRLIYYSQIVNDFQKGDIAEGYSVSREKKESFPLTVTSAQKNPTAFYLCASRREASSGELFFGEGSRLTVL.

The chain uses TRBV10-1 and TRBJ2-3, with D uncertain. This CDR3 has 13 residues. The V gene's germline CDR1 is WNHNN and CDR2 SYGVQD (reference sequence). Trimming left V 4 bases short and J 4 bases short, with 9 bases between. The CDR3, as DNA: TGCGCCAGCAGTGCCCCGAGTGCAGATACGCAGTATTTT. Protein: CASSAPSADTQYF.

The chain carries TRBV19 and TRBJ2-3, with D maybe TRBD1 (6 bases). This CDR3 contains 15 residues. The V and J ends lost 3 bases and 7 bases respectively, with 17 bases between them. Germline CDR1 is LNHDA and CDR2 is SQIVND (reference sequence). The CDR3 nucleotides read TGTGCCAGTAGTATTTTGGCAGGGGAGACCCATACGCAGTATTTT. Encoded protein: CASSILAGETHTQYF.

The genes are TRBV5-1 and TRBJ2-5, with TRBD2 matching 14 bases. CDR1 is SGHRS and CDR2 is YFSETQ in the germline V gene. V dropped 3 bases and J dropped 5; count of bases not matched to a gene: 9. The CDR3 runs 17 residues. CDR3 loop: CASSSGTSGSVLETQYF. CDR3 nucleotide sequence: TGCGCCAGCAGCTCTGGGACTAGCGGGAGTGTCTTGGAGACCCAGTACTTC.

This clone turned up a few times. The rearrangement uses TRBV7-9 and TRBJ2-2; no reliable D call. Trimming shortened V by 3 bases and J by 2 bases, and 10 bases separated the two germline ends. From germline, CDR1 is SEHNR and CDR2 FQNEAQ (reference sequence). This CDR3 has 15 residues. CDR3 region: CASSFFPANTGELFF. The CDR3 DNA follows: TGTGCCAGCAGCTTTTTCCCTGCTAACACCGGGGAGCTGTTTTTT.

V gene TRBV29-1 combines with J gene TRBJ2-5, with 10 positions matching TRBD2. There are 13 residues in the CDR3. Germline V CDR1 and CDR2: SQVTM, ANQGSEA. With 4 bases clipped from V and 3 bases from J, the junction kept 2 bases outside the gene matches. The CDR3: CSVVTSGKETQYF. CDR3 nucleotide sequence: TGCAGCGTTGTTACTAGCGGGAAAGAGACCCAGTACTTC.

The CDR3 nucleotides are TGTGCCAGCTCCCCCCAGGGGCCCACCTACGAGCAGTACTTC. Protein product: CASSPQGPTYEQYF. The V and J genes are TRBV18 and TRBJ2-7; a weak D match, TRBD1 (6 bases). The CDR3 contains 14 residues. V lost 6 bases, J lost 2 bases, and 14 bases lay in between. Per germline, CDR1 KGHSH and CDR2 LQKENI.

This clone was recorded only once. Here the CDR3 DNA reads TGCGCCAGCAGCTTAATGGACAGGAACACTGAAGCTTTCTTT. It is translated as CASSLMDRNTEAFF. The chain couples TRBV5-1 to TRBJ1-1; a weak D match, TRBD1 (6 bases). The CDR3 totals 14 residues. CDR1 SGHRS and CDR2 YFSETQ come from the germline V gene. Trimming cost V 2 bases and J 1 base, with 9 bases left between them.

The CDR3 sequence: CASSYSIRPGNEQYF. CDR3 bases: TGTGCCAGCAGTTACTCGATAAGGCCTGGGAACGAGCAGTACTTC. The chain is built from TRBV6-5 and TRBJ2-7, with D uncertain. Trimming left V 0 bases short and J 5 bases short, with 14 bases between. CDR3 length: 15 amino acids. Germline V gives CDR1 MNHEY, CDR2 SVGAGI.

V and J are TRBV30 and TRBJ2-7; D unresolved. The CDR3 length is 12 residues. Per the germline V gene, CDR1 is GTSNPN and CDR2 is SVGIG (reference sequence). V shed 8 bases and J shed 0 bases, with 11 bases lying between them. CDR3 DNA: TGTGCCCATCAGTCTAACTCCTACGAGCAGTACTTC. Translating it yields CAHQSNSYEQYF. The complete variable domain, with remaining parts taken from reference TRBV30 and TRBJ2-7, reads SQTIHQWPATLVQPVGSPLSLECTVEGTSNPNLYWYRQAAGRGLQLLFYSVGIGQISSEVPQNLSASRPQDRQFILSSKKLLLSDSGFYLCAHQSNSYEQYFGPGTRLTVT.

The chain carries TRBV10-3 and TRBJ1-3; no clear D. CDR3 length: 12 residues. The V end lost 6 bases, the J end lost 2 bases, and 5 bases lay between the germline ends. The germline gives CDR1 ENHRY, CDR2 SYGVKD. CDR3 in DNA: TGTGCCATCAGGGAGACTGGAAACACCATATATTTT. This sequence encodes CAIRETGNTIYF.

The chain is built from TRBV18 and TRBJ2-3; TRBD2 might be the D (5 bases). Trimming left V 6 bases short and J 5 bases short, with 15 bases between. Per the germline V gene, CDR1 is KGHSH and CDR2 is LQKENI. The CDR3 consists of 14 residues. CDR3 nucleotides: TGTGCCAGCTCGATCCTAGGCCGGGGAGATACGCAGTATTTT. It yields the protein CASSILGRGDTQYF.

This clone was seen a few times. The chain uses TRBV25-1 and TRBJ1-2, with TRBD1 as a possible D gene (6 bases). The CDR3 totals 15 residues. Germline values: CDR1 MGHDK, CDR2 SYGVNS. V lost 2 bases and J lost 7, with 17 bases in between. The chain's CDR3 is CASSEPDSTTGGYTF. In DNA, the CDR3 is TGTGCCAGCAGTGAACCGGACAGTACGACGGGTGGCTACACCTTC.

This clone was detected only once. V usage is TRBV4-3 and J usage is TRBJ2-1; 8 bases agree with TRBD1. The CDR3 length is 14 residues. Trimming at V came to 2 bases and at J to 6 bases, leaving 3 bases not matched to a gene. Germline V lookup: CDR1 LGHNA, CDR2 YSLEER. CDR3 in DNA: TGCGCCAGCAGCCAACCCGACAGGGGCAATGAGCAGTTCTTC. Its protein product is CASSQPDRGNEQFF.

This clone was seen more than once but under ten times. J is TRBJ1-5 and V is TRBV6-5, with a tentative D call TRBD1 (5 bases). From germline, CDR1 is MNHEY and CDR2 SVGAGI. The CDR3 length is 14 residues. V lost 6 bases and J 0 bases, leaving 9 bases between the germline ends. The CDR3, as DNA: TGTGCCAGCAGGGCGACAGATAGCAATCAGCCCCAGCATTTT. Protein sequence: CASRATDSNQPQHF.

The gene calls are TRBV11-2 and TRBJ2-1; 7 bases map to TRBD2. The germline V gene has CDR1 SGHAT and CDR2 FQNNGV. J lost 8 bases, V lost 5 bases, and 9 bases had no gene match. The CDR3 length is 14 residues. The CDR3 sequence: CASSPAGLSDEQFF. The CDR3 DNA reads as TGTGCCAGCAGCCCCGCGGGACTAAGCGATGAGCAGTTCTTC.

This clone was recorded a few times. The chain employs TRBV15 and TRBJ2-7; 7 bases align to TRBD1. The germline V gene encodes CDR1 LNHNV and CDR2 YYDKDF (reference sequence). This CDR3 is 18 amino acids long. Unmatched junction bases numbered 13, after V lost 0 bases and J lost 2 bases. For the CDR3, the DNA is TGTGCCACCAGCAGAGATCTCGTGACAGGGAGTACGGCCTACGAGCAGTACTTC. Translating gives CATSRDLVTGSTAYEQYF. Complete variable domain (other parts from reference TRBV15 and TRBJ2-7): DAMVIQNPRYQVTQFGKPVTLSCSQTLNHNVMYWYQQKSSQAPKLLFHYYDKDFNNEADTPDNFQSRRPNTSFCFLDIRSPGLGDTAMYLCATSRDLVTGSTAYEQYFGPGTRLTVT.

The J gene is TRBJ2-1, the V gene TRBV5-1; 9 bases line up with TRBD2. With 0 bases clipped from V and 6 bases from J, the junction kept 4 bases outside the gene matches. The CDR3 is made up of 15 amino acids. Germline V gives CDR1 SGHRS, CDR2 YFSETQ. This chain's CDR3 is CASSLGTSASNEQFF. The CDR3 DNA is TGCGCCAGCAGCTTGGGGACTAGCGCCTCCAATGAGCAGTTCTTC.

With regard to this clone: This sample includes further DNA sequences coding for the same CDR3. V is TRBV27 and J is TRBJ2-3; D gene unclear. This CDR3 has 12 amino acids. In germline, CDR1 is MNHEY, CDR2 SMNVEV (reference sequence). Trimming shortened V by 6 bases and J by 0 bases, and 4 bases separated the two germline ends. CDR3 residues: CASSQSTDTQYF. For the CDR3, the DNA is TGTGCCAGCAGCCAAAGCACAGATACGCAGTATTTT.

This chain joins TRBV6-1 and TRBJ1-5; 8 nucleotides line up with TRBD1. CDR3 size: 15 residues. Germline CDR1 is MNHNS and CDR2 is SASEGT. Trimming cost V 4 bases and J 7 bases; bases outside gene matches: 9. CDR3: CASSGGQGEYQPQHF. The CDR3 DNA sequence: TGTGCCAGCAGTGGAGGACAGGGTGAATACCAGCCCCAGCATTTT.

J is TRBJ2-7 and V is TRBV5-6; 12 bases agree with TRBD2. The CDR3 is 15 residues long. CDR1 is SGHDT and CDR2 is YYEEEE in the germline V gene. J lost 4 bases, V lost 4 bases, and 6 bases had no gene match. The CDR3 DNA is TGTGCCAGCAGCCGGACTAGCGGGGTCCTTTACGAGCAGTACTTC. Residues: CASSRTSGVLYEQYF.

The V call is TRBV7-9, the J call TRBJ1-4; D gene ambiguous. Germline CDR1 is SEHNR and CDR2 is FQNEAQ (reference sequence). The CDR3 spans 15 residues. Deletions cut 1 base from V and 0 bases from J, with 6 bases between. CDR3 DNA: TGTGCCAGCAGCTTAGAGTCAGCAACTAATGAAAAACTGTTTTTT. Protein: CASSLESATNEKLFF. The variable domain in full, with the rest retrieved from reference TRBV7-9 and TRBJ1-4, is DTGVSQNPRHKITKRGQNVTFRCDPISEHNRLYWYRQTLGQGPEFLTYFQNEAQLEKSRLLSDRFSAERPKGSFSTLEIQRTEQGDSAMYLCASSLESATNEKLFFGSGTQLSVL.

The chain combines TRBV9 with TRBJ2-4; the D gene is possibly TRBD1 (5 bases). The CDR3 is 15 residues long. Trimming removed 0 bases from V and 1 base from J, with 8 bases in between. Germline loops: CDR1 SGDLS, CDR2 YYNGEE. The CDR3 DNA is TGTGCCAGCAGCGTAGAAGGGGTTGCCAAAAACATTCAGTACTTC. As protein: CASSVEGVAKNIQYF.

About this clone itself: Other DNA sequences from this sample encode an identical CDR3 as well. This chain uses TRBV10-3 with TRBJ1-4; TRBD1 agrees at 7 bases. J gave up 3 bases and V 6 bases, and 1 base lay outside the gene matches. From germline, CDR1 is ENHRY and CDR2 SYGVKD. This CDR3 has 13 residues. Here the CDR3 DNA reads TGTGCCATCAGCGGGACAGCTAATGAAAAACTGTTTTTT. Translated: CAISGTANEKLFF.